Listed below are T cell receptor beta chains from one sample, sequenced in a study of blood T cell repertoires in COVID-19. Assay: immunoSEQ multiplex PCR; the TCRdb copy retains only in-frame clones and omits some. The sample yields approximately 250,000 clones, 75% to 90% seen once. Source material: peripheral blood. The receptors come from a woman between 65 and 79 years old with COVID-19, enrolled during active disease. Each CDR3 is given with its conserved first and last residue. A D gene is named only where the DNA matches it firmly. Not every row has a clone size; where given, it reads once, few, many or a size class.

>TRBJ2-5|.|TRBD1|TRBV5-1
CASSSQQGAPIIQETQYF
TGCGCCAGCAGCTCCCAACAGGGGGCACCCATAATCCAAGAGACCCAGTACTTC
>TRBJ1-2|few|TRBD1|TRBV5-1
CASKLSGTGGYGYTF
TGCGCCAGCAAACTATCCGGGACAGGGGGGTATGGCTACACCTTC
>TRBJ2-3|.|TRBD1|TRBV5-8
CASSTGQASTDTQYF
TGTGCCAGCAGCACTGGACAGGCAAGCACAGATACGCAGTATTTT
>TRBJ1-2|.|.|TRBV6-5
CASTPRGLEGYTF
TGTGCCAGCACCCCCAGGGGATTGGAGGGCTACACCTTC
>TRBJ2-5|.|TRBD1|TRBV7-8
CASSQDRARETQYF
TGTGCCAGCAGCCAAGACAGGGCGCGAGAGACCCAGTACTTC
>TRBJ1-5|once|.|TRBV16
CASSQRGQPQHF
TGTGCCAGCAGCCAAAGAGGACAGCCCCAGCATTTT
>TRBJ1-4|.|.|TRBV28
CASISLGRGTNEKLFF
TGTGCCAGCATCTCTCTGGGTCGGGGTACTAATGAAAAACTGTTTTTT
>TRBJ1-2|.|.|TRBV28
CASSLSRAGFGYTF
TGTGCCAGCAGTTTAAGCAGGGCAGGGTTCGGCTACACCTTC
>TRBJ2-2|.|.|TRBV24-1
CATSDFGRGEGELFF
TGTGCCACCAGTGATTTTGGCAGGGGCGAGGGGGAGCTGTTTTTT
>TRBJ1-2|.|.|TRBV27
CASSRSDSSYGYTF
TGTGCCAGCAGTAGATCGGACAGTTCGTATGGCTACACCTTC
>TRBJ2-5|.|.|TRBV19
CASSGLRGETQYF
TGTGCCAGTAGTGGATTAAGGGGAGAGACCCAGTACTTC
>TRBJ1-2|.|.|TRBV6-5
CASKRSVTYGYTF
TGTGCCAGCAAAAGGAGCGTTACCTATGGCTACACCTTC
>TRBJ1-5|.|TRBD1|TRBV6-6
CASSLTDRISNQPQHF
TGTGCCAGCAGTTTAACGGACAGGATAAGCAATCAGCCCCAGCATTTT
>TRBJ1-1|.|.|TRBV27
CASSLSTGREAPNTEAFF
TGTGCCAGCAGTTTATCAACGGGCAGGGAAGCCCCGAACACTGAAGCTTTCTTT
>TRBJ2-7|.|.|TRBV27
CASSPVNRDEQYF
TGTGCCAGCAGTCCTGTCAACAGGGACGAGCAGTACTTC
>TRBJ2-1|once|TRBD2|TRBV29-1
CSVGLAGGIGEQFF
TGCAGCGTTGGACTAGCGGGAGGTATCGGTGAGCAGTTCTTC
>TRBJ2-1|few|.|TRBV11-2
CASSLVAQLVGSYNEQFF
TGTGCCAGCAGCTTAGTGGCACAGTTGGTAGGTTCCTACAATGAGCAGTTCTTC
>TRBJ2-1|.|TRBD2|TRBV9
CASSQGTSGAYNEQFF
TGTGCCAGCAGTCAAGGGACTAGCGGGGCCTACAATGAGCAGTTCTTC
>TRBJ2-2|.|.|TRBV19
CASSISSSANTGELFF
TGTGCCAGTAGTATCAGTTCTAGCGCGAACACCGGGGAGCTGTTTTTT
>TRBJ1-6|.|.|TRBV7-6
CASSLVARGQSNSPLHF
TGTGCCAGCAGCTTAGTTGCCAGGGGTCAGAGTAATTCACCCCTCCACTTT
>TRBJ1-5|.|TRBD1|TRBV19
CASSMFRQGAHQPQHF
TGTGCCAGTAGTATGTTCCGACAGGGGGCTCATCAGCCCCAGCATTTT
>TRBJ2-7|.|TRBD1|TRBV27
CASSDRGLYEQYF
TGTGCCAGCAGTGACAGGGGTCTCTACGAGCAGTACTTC
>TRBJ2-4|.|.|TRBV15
CATSRDRGVDIQYF
TGTGCCACCAGCAGAGATCGGGGAGTGGACATTCAGTACTTC
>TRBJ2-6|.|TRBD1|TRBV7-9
CASSLPSGQGAGANVLTF
TGTGCCAGCAGCCTCCCCTCCGGACAGGGGGCTGGGGCCAACGTCCTGACTTTC
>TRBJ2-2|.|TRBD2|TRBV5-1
CASSLFAGGSGELFF
TGCGCCAGCAGCTTGTTCGCGGGAGGGTCCGGGGAGCTGTTTTTT
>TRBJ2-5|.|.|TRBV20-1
CSASVEETQYF
TGCAGTGCTAGCGTCGAAGAGACCCAGTACTTC
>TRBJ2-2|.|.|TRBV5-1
CASSSGGTGSEELFF
TGCGCCAGCAGCTCGGGGGGGACAGGGTCAGAGGAGCTGTTTTTT
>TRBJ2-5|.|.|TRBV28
CASSFVGGTLRETQYF
TGTGCCAGCAGTTTCGTAGGGGGAACGTTGCGAGAGACCCAGTACTTC
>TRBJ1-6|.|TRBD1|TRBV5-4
CASSVEGADSPLHF
TGTGCCAGCAGCGTGGAGGGGGCGGATTCACCCCTCCACTTT
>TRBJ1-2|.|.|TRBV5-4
CASSQIQGGYGYTF
TGTGCCAGCAGCCAAATACAGGGCGGGTATGGCTACACCTTC
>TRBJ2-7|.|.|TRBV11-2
CASSLAGWGESSYEQYF
TGTGCCAGCAGCTTAGCAGGGTGGGGGGAAAGCTCCTACGAGCAGTACTTC
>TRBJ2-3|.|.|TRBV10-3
CAISESQGGFRADTQYF
TGTGCCATCAGTGAGTCACAGGGTGGGTTTCGTGCAGATACGCAGTATTTT
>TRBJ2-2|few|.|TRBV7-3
CASGIPGAAELFF
TGTGCCAGCGGAATCCCAGGGGCTGCGGAGCTGTTTTTT
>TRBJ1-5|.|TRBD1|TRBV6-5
CASSRDRVNQPQHF
TGTGCCAGCAGTCGGGACAGGGTCAATCAGCCCCAGCATTTT
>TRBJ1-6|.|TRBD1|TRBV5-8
CASSPGQGAAPLHF
TGTGCCAGCAGCCCGGGACAGGGCGCGGCACCCCTCCACTTT
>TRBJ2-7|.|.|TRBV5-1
CASSRDTNFYEQYF
TGCGCCAGCAGCCGGGACACAAACTTCTACGAGCAGTACTTC
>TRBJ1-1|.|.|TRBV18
CASSPPSTEAFF
TGTGCCAGCTCACCACCGAGTACTGAAGCTTTCTTT
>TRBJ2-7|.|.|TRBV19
CASSMLSAAYEQYF
TGTGCCAGTAGTATGTTATCGGCAGCGTACGAGCAGTACTTC
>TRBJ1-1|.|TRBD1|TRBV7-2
CASSSQGVGGTEAFF
TGTGCCAGCAGCTCCCAGGGGGTCGGGGGCACTGAAGCTTTCTTT
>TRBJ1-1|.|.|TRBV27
CASSPYARGTEAFF
TGTGCCAGCAGTCCCTATGCTCGGGGCACTGAAGCTTTCTTT
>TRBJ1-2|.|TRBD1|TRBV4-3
CASSQGRTGTDYGYTF
TGCGCCAGCAGCCAAGGCCGGACAGGGACGGATTATGGCTACACCTTC
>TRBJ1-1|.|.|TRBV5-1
CASTFGQTNTEAFF
TGCGCCAGCACTTTTGGACAAACGAACACTGAAGCTTTCTTT
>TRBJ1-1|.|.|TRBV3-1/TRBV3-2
CASSQASEAFF
TGTGCCAGCAGCCAAGCCAGTGAAGCTTTCTTT
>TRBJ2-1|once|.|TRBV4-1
CASSQDHRNDNEQFF
TGCGCCAGCAGCCAAGATCACAGGAATGACAATGAGCAGTTCTTC
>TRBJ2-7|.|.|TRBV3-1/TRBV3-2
CASSQGPEQYF
TGTGCCAGCAGCCAAGGGCCCGAGCAGTACTTC
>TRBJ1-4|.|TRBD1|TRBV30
CAWSFPGQLKEKLFF
TGTGCCTGGAGTTTCCCGGGACAGCTGAAGGAAAAACTGTTTTTT